This section outlines one T cell receptor beta chain sequence together with its context. RNA, at roughly 0.45 to 1 ug, was reverse transcribed with random hexamers. Amplification of TCR beta CDR3 across 54 Vbeta and 13 Jbeta was performed with immunoSEQ multiplex PCR. In TCRdb, the immunoSEQ multiplex PCR reads were re-called with MiXCR into one record per CDR3 protein. The data contain about 200,000 distinct CDR3 sequences, 85% to 95% of them seen just once; the ten biggest clones take up 0.1%. The sample belongs to a study of CD8 T cells in Susac syndrome. The ends were cut back, 1 base at V and 6 bases at J, with 16 bases in the middle. Germline V gene sequence: CDR1 DFQATT, CDR2 SNEGSKA (reference sequence). This CDR3 is 15 amino acids long. TCR beta sequencing was performed on blood CD8+ and CD4+ T cells.

The receptor's source is a human donor in good health. The chain uses TRBV20-1 and TRBJ2-1, with TRBD2 as a possible D gene (6 bases). The sequenced sample was CD4+ T cells from PBMCs. Here the CDR3 reads CSARVMGGVGNEQFF. In DNA form, the CDR3 reads TGCAGTGCTAGAGTAATGGGGGGAGTTGGCAATGAGCAGTTCTTC.